This T cell receptor (beta chain) is from a study of blood T cell repertoires in COVID-19. The method was immunoSEQ multiplex PCR; TCRdb's version includes in-frame clones alone and lacks a portion of them. The data show a few hundred thousand clones, 80% to 90% seen once. The CDR3 consists of 14 residues. Germline V gives CDR1 SGHKS, CDR2 YYEKEE (reference sequence). With 3 bases clipped from V and 9 bases from J, the junction kept 6 bases outside the gene matches. The J gene is TRBJ1-6, the V gene TRBV5-5, with TRBD1 matching 7 bases. Sample: peripheral blood. The TCR originated in a woman between 65 and 79 years old with COVID-19, enrolled during active disease. CDR3 coding DNA: TGTGCCAGCAGCTCTCGGGACAGTTTTTCACCCCTCCACTTT. This codes for CASSSRDSFSPLHF.